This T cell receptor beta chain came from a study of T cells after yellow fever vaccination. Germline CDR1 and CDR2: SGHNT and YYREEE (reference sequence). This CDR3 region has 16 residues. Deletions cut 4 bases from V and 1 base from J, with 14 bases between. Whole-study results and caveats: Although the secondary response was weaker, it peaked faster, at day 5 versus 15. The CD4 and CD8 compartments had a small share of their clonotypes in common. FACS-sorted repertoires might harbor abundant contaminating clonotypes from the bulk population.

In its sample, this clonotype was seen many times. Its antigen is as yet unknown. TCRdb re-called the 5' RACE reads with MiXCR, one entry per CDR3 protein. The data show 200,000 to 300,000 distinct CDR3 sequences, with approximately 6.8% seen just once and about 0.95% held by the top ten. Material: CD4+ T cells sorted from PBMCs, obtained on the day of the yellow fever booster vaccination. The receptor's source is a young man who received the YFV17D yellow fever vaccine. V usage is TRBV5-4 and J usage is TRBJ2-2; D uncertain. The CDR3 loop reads CASSPGGVLNTGELFF. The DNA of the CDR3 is TGTGCCAGCAGCCCCGGCGGCGTATTGAACACCGGGGAGCTGTTTTTT.